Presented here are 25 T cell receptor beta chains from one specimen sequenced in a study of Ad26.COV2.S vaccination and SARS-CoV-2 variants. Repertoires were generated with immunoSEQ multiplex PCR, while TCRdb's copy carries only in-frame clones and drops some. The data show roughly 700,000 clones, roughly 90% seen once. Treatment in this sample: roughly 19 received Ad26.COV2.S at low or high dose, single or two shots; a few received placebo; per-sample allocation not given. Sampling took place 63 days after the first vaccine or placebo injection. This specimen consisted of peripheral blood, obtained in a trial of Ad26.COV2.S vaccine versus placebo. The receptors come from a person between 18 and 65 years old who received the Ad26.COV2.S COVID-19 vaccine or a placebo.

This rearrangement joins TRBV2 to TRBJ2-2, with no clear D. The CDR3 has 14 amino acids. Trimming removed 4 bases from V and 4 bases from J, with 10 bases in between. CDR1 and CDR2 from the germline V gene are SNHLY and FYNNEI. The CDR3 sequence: CASSALTSTGELFF. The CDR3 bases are TGTGCCAGCAGTGCCTTAACGAGCACCGGGGAGCTGTTTTTT.

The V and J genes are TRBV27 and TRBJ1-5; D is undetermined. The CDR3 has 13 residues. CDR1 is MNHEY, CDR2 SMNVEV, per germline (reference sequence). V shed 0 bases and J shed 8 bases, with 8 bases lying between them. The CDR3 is CASSLSLQKPQHF. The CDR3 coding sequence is TGTGCCAGCAGTTTATCGTTGCAGAAGCCCCAGCATTTT.

CDR3 sequence: CASSHWTGVREQYF. In DNA form, the CDR3 reads TGCGCCAGCAGCCACTGGACAGGGGTCCGGGAGCAGTACTTC. The chain couples TRBV5-1 to TRBJ2-7; 9 nucleotides align to TRBD1. This CDR3 region has 14 residues. After removal of 4 bases from V and 7 bases from J, the junction contained 9 bases not matched to a gene. Germline V lookup: CDR1 SGHRS, CDR2 YFSETQ.

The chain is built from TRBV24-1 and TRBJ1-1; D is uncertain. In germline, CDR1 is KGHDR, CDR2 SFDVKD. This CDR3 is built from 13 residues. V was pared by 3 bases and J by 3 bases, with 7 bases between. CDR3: CATSDSLYTEAFF. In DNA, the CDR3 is TGTGCCACCAGTGATAGCTTGTACACTGAAGCTTTCTTT.

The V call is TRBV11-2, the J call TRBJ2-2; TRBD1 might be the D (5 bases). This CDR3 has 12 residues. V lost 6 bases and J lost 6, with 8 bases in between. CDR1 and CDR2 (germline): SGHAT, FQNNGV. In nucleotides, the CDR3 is TGTGCCAGCAGGGCGACAGCCGGGGAGCTGTTTTTT. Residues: CASRATAGELFF.

The CDR3 region has the DNA TGTGCCAGCAGTGGACAGGGGAGGAACACCGGGGAGCTGTTTTTT. This gives the protein CASSGQGRNTGELFF. The rearrangement joins TRBV2 to TRBJ2-2; 8 bases match TRBD1. Germline trimming cut 4 bases from V and 1 base from J; bases unmatched to any gene: 2. The CDR3 is 15 residues long. CDR1 and CDR2 (germline): SNHLY, FYNNEI.

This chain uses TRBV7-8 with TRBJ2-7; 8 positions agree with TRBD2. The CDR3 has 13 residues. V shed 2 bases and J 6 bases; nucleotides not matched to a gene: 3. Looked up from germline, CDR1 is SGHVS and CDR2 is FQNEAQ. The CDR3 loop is CASSLSGSSEQYF. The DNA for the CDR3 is TGTGCCAGCAGCTTAAGCGGGAGCAGCGAGCAGTACTTC.

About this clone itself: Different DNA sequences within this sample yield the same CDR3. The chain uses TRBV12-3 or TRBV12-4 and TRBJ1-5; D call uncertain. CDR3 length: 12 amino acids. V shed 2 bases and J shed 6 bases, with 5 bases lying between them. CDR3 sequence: CASSLLGQPQHF. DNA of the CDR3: TGTGCCAGCAGTTTATTAGGTCAGCCCCAGCATTTT.

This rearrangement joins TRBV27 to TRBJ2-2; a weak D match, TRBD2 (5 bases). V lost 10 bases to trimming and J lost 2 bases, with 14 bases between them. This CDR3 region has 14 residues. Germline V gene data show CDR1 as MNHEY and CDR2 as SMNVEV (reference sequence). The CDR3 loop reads CATSRTLNTGELFF. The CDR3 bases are TGTGCCACCTCCAGGACTTTAAACACCGGGGAGCTGTTTTTT.

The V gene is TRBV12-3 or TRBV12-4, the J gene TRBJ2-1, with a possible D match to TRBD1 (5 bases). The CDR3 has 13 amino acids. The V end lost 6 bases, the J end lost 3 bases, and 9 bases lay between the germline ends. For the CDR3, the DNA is TGTGCCAGCAGCCTGACAGTCTACAATGAGCAGTTCTTC. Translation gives CASSLTVYNEQFF.

CDR3 DNA: TGCAGCGTTGAACTAGGGGGGACCCAGTACTTC. Translated: CSVELGGTQYF. The chain has TRBV29-1 and TRBJ2-5, with a possible D match to TRBD1 (6 bases). V shed 2 bases and J shed 7 bases, with 8 bases lying between them. The CDR3 totals 11 residues. CDR1 SQVTM and CDR2 ANQGSEA come from the germline V gene.

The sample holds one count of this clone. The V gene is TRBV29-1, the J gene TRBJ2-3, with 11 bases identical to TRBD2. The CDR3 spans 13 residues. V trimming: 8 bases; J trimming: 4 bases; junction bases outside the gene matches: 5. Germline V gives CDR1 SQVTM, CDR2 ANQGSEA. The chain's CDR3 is CSHGTSGADTQYF. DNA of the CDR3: TGCAGCCACGGGACTAGCGGAGCAGATACGCAGTATTTT.

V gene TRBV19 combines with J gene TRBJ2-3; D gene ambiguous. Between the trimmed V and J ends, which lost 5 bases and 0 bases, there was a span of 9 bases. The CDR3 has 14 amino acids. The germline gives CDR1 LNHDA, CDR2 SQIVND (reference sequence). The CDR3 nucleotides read TGTGCCAGTAGTCCCACGGTGAGCACAGATACGCAGTATTTT. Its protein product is CASSPTVSTDTQYF.

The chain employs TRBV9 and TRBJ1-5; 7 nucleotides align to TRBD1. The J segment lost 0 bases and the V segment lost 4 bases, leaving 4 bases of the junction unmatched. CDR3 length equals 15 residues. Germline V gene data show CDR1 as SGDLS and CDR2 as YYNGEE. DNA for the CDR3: TGTGCCAGCAGCCGGGACAGCTATAGCAATCAGCCCCAGCATTTT. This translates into CASSRDSYSNQPQHF.

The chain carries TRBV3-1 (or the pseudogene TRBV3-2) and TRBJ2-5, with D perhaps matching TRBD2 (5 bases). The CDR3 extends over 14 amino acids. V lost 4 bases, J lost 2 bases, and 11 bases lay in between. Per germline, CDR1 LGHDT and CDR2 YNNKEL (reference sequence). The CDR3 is CASSPRVRQETQYF. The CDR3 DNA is TGTGCCAGCAGCCCGAGGGTACGACAAGAGACCCAGTACTTC.

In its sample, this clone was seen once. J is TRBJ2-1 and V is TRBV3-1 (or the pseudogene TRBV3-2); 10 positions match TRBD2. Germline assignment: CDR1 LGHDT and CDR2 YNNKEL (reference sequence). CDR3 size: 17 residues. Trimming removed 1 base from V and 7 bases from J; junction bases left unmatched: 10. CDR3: CASSQVAASGSGNEQFF. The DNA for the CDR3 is TGTGCCAGCAGCCAAGTTGCGGCTAGCGGGAGTGGAAATGAGCAGTTCTTC.

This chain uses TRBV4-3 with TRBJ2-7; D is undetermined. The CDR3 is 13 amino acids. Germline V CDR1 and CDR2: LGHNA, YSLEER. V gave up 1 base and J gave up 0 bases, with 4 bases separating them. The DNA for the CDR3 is TGCGCCAGCAGCCAAGTTGTCTCCTACGAGCAGTACTTC. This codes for CASSQVVSYEQYF.

CDR3 DNA sequence: TGTGCCTGGAGTCCACTTGGGGCTGGTGAGCAGTTCTTC. This codes for CAWSPLGAGEQFF. The chain employs TRBV30 and TRBJ2-1, with TRBD1 as a possible D gene (5 bases). Germline V gene sequence: CDR1 GTSNPN, CDR2 SVGIG (reference sequence). The V gene lost 2 bases and the J gene lost 9 bases, with 14 bases spanning the gap. The CDR3 runs to 13 residues.

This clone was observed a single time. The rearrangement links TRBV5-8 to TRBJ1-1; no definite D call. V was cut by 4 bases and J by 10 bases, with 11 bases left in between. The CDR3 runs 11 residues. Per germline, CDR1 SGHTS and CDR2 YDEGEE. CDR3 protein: CASSHLSRAFF. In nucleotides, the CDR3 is TGTGCCAGCAGCCATCTTTCGCGAGCTTTCTTT.

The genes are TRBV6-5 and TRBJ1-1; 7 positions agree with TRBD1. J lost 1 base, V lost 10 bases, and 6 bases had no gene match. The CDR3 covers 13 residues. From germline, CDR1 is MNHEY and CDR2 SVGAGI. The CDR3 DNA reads TGTGCCACGCACAGGGGCCAGAACACTGAAGCTTTCTTT. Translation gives CATHRGQNTEAFF.

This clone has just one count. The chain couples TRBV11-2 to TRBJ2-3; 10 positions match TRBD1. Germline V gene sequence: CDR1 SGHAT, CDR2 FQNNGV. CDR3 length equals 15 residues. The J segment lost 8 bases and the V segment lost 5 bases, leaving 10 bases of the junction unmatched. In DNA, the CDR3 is TGTGCCAGCAGCCGGGTCGGACAGGGGGAAGGTACGCAGTATTTT. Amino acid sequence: CASSRVGQGEGTQYF.

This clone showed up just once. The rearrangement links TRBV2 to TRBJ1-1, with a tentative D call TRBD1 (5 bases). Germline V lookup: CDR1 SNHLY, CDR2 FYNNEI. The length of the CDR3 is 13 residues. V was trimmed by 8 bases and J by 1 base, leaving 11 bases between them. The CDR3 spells CASFEGTNTEAFF. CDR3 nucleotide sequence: TGTGCCAGCTTTGAGGGGACGAACACTGAAGCTTTCTTT.

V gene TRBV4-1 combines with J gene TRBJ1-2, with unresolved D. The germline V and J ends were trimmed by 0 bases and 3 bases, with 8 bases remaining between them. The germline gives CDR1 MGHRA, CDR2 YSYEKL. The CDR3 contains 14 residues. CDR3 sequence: CASSQELSYYGYTF. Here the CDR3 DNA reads TGCGCCAGCAGCCAAGAGCTCAGTTACTATGGCTACACCTTC.

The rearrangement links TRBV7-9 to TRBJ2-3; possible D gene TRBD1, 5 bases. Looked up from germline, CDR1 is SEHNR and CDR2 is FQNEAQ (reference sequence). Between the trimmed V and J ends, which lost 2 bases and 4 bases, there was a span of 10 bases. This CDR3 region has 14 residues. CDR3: CASSLRGSADTQYF. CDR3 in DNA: TGTGCCAGCAGCTTAAGGGGATCGGCAGATACGCAGTATTTT. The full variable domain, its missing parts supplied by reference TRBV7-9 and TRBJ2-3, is DTGVSQNPRHKITKRGQNVTFRCDPISEHNRLYWYRQTLGQGPEFLTYFQNEAQLEKSRLLSDRFSAERPKGSFSTLEIQRTEQGDSAMYLCASSLRGSADTQYFGPGTRLTVL.

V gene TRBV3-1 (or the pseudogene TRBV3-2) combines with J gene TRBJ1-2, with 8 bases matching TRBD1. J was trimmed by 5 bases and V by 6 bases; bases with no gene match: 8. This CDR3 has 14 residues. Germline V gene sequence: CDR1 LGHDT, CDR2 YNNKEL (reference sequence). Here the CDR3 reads CASSVPGQGYGYTF. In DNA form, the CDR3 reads TGTGCCAGCAGTGTTCCTGGACAGGGTTATGGCTACACCTTC.